This TCR beta chain was profiled in a study of cytomegalovirus exposure and HLA in healthy donors. Donors were drawn from the approximately 110-subject validation cohort, separate from the approximately 700-subject first cohort. General study results and limits: Usually a TCR sequence was rare, but some public TCRs were found in many donors. TCR beta chains numbering 150 to 200 were designated cytomegalovirus-associated.

Germline CDR1 is SGHAT and CDR2 is FQNNGV. Trimming removed 4 bases at V and 1 base at J, with 11 bases between. There are 14 residues in the CDR3. TCRdb's copy holds only in-frame clones and misses some; the assay was immunoSEQ multiplex PCR. This sample has roughly 330,000 clones; about nine tenths occur once, and the top ten carry approximately 1.1%. Notes on this clone: Its target is not known.

The rearrangement links TRBV11-2 to TRBJ2-7; D is unclear. The sequence derives from a woman in her 30s in good health and CMV-seropositive. The sequenced sample was PBMCs. In DNA form, the CDR3 reads TGTGCCAGCAGCTACGGTTACACTTCCTACGAGCAGTACTTC. This gives the protein CASSYGYTSYEQYF.